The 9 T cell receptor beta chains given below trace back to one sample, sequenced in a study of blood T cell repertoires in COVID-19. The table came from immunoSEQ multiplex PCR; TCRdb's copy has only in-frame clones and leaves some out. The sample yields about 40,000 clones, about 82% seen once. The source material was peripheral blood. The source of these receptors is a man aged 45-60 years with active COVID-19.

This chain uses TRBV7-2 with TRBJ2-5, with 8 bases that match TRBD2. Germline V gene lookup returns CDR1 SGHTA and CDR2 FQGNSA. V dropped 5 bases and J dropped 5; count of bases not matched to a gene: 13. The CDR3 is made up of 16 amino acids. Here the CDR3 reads CASSPSKRGGTETQYF. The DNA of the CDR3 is TGTGCCAGCAGCCCGAGCAAACGGGGGGGTACGGAGACCCAGTACTTC.

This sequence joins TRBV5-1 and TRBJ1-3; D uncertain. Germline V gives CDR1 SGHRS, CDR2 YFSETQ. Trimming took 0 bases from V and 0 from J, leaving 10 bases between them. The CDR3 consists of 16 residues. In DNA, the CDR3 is TGCGCCAGCAGCTTGGGGAGGGCCCGCTCTGGAAACACCATATATTTT. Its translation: CASSLGRARSGNTIYF.

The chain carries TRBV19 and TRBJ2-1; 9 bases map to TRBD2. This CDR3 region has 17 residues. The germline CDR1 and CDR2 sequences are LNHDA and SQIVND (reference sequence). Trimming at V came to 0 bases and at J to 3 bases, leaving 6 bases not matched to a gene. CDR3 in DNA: TGTGCCAGTAGTATAGACGCTAATAGCGGGAGCTACAATGAGCAGTTCTTC. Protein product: CASSIDANSGSYNEQFF.

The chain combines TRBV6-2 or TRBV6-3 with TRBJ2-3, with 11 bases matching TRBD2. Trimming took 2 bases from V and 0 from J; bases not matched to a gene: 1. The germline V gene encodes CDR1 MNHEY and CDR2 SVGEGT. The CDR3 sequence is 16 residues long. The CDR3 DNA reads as TGTGCCAGCAGTTACCCTAGCGGGGGGAGCACAGATACGCAGTATTTT. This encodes CASSYPSGGSTDTQYF.

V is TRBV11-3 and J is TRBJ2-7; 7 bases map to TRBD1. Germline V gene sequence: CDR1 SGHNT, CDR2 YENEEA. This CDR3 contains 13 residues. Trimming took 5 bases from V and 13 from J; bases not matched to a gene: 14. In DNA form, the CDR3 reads TGTGCCAGCAGCGTCCATCAGGGGGTTGTGGGCTACTTC. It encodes CASSVHQGVVGYF.

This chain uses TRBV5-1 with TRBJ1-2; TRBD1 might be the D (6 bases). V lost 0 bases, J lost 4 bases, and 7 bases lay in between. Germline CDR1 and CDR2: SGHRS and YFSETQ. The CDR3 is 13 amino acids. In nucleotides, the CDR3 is TGCGCCAGCAGCTTGGACAGGGTCTATGGCTACACCTTC. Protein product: CASSLDRVYGYTF.

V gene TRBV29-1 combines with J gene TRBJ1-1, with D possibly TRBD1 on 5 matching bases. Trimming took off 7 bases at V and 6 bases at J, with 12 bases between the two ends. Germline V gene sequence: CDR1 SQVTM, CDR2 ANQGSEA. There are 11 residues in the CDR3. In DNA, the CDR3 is TGCAGCGCTGGGAAGGGGCCTGAAGCTTTCTTT. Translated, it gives CSAGKGPEAFF. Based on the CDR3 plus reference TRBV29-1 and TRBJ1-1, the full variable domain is SAVISQKPSRDICQRGTSLTIQCQVDSQVTMMFWYRQQPGQSLTLIATANQGSEATYESGFVIDKFPISRPNLTFSTLTVSNMSPEDSSIYLCSAGKGPEAFFGQGTRLTVV.

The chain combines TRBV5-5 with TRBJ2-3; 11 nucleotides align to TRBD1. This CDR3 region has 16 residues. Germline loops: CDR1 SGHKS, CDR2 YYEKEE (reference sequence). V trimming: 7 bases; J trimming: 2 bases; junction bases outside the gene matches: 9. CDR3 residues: CASGLGQGAITDTQYF. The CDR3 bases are TGTGCCAGCGGGCTCGGACAGGGGGCAATCACAGATACGCAGTATTTT.

The CDR3 DNA reads as TGTGCCAGCAGTGGGCAGGGTCCTCTCGAGCGAGAAAAACTGTTTTTT. Amino acids: CASSGQGPLEREKLFF. This chain connects TRBV2 to TRBJ1-4, with D perhaps matching TRBD1 (5 bases). CDR1 and CDR2 (germline): SNHLY, FYNNEI. The CDR3 runs 16 residues. Trimming shortened V by 4 bases and J by 8 bases, and 20 bases separated the two germline ends. The full variable domain, completed using reference TRBV2 and TRBJ1-4, is EPEVTQTPSHQVTQMGQEVILRCVPISNHLYFYWYRQILGQKVEFLVSFYNNEISEKSEIFDDQFSVERPDGSNFTLKIRSTKLEDSAMYFCASSGQGPLEREKLFFGSGTQLSVL.